The 10 T cell receptor beta chains given below trace back to one sample, sequenced in a study of T cells after posttransplantation cyclophosphamide. TCRdb keeps only in-frame clones here, not all; method: immunoSEQ multiplex PCR. Of fewer than 40,000 clones listed, over 85% were seen once; the top ten hold 14% to 15%. Specimen: PBMCs. The receptors stem from a woman in her 40s with a blood cancer, CMV-positive, and with a related stem cell donor.

The chain has TRBV18 and TRBJ2-7, with D possibly matching TRBD1 (6 bases). Trimming cost V 5 bases and J 3 bases, with 11 bases left between them. Germline lookup yields CDR1 KGHSH and CDR2 LQKENI. The CDR3 length is 13 residues. The DNA of the CDR3 is TGTGCCAGCTCAGTCCACAGGGACTACGAGCAGTACTTC. Translated: CASSVHRDYEQYF.

The chain is built from TRBV9 and TRBJ2-3; D is ambiguous. With 0 bases removed from V and 0 bases from J, the gap between germline ends came to 11 bases. The CDR3 contains 16 residues. CDR1 SGDLS and CDR2 YYNGEE come from the germline V gene. The CDR3 reads CASSVGHRTSTDTQYF. The CDR3 DNA sequence: TGTGCCAGCAGCGTAGGGCACAGAACTAGCACAGATACGCAGTATTTT.

The J gene is TRBJ1-3, the V gene TRBV2; 12 bases line up with TRBD1. Trimming cost V 0 bases and J 2 bases; bases outside gene matches: 8. This CDR3 region has 19 residues. The germline CDR1 and CDR2 sequences are SNHLY and FYNNEI. The CDR3 sequence: CASSEAGGTGGDAGNTIYF. The CDR3 DNA sequence: TGTGCCAGCAGTGAAGCAGGCGGGACAGGGGGCGATGCTGGAAACACCATATATTTT.

Comment on this clone: A junction end diverges from the germline sequence, so it may reflect a read error. The rearrangement links TRBV28 to TRBJ2-1, with D possibly being TRBD1 (6 bases). Germline CDR1 and CDR2: MDHEN and SYDVKM. This CDR3 has 16 amino acids. Here the CDR3 DNA reads TGTGCCAGCAGTTTCTTTTCCCCCCGTGGGGACAAAGAGCAGTTCTTC. This codes for CASSFFSPRGDKEQFF.

This chain connects TRBV7-3 to TRBJ1-1; 12 nucleotides align to TRBD1. The trim removed 5 bases at V and 1 base at J, leaving 8 bases unmatched. The CDR3 consists of 17 residues. In germline, CDR1 is SGHTA, CDR2 FQGTGA. The CDR3 sequence: CASSETGTGGENTEAFF. The CDR3 DNA reads as TGTGCCAGCAGCGAAACCGGGACAGGGGGCGAGAACACTGAAGCTTTCTTT.

The chain combines TRBV4-3 with TRBJ2-5; 8 bases agree with TRBD2. V was pared by 4 bases and J by 2 bases, with 3 bases of the junction left unmatched. CDR1 and CDR2 from the germline V gene are LGHNA and YSLEER. The CDR3 spans 14 residues. This chain's CDR3 is CASSRLAGQETQYF. The CDR3 nucleotides read TGCGCCAGCAGCCGGTTAGCGGGGCAAGAGACCCAGTACTTC.

By proportion, this clone is medium-sized. The chain employs TRBV7-9 and TRBJ1-2; 8 nucleotides align to TRBD1. The length of the CDR3 is 16 residues. Germline CDR1 and CDR2: SEHNR and FQNEAQ (reference sequence). The V and J ends lost 8 bases and 1 base, in that order; junction bases with no gene match: 12. The CDR3, as DNA: TGTGCCAGCCTTATAGGGCGACAGGGGCTTAACTATGGCTACACCTTC. This gives the protein CASLIGRQGLNYGYTF. The variable domain in full, with the rest retrieved from reference TRBV7-9 and TRBJ1-2, is DTGVSQNPRHKITKRGQNVTFRCDPISEHNRLYWYRQTLGQGPEFLTYFQNEAQLEKSRLLSDRFSAERPKGSFSTLEIQRTEQGDSAMYLCASLIGRQGLNYGYTFGSGTRLTVV.

This chain links TRBV6-4 with TRBJ2-2; the match to TRBD1 covers 7 bases. Trimming at V came to 3 bases and at J to 1 base, leaving 5 bases not matched to a gene. CDR1 and CDR2 from the germline V gene are MRHNA and SNTAGT. This CDR3 spans 16 amino acids. The CDR3 reads CASSDWTGKNTGELFF. The CDR3 bases are TGTGCCAGCAGTGATTGGACAGGAAAGAACACCGGGGAGCTGTTTTTT.

The chain recombines TRBV7-2 with TRBJ2-7, with a possible D match to TRBD1 (6 bases). The germline V gene has CDR1 SGHTA and CDR2 FQGNSA. V lost 5 bases, J lost 0 bases, and 14 bases lay in between. The CDR3 is made up of 15 amino acids. The CDR3 nucleotides are TGTGCCAGCAGCGCCCAGGGGCCCAGCTCCTACGAGCAGTACTTC. Encoded protein: CASSAQGPSSYEQYF. Full variable domain (outside the CDR3, taken from reference TRBV7-2 and TRBJ2-7): GAGVSQSPSNKVTEKGKDVELRCDPISGHTALYWYRQSLGQGLEFLIYFQGNSAPDKSGLPSDRFSAERTGGSVSTLTIQRTQQEDSAVYLCASSAQGPSSYEQYFGPGTRLTVT.

J is TRBJ2-5 and V is TRBV29-1, with TRBD2 matching 10 bases. Looked up from germline, CDR1 is SQVTM and CDR2 is ANQGSEA. The junction had 7 bases not matched to a gene; V was cut back by 8 bases and J by 4 bases. This CDR3 has 13 amino acids. This CDR3 is CSPERGGTETQYF. The CDR3 nucleotides read TGCAGCCCCGAGCGGGGGGGTACAGAGACCCAGTACTTC.